This T cell receptor beta chain was sequenced for a study of early T cells in non-severe SARS-CoV-2 infection. Each cDNA molecule carried a unique molecular identifier. TCRdb processed the 5' RACE reads anew with MiXCR; each CDR3 protein has one entry. The sample lists roughly 100,000 distinct CDR3 sequences, 14% occurring once. The table lists this clonotype with a few counts. Trimming left V 4 bases short and J 7 bases short, with 5 bases between. Germline CDR1 is MDHEN and CDR2 is SYDVKM. The CDR3 covers 11 residues. The sequencing sample was made of whole blood. V gene TRBV28 combines with J gene TRBJ1-5; D remains ambiguous. This clonotype was obtained from an adult who was a healthcare worker with PCR-confirmed SARS-CoV-2 infection or an uninfected control (not recorded which). Written as DNA, the CDR3 is TGTGCCAGCAGTTCAACGCAGCCCCAGCATTTT. Translating gives CASSSTQPQHF.